The clone carrying this TCR beta chain occurred a few times. The data belong to a study of blood T cell repertoires in COVID-19. Overall study context: Sources were T cells, B-cell-depleted T cells, or PBMCs; the material itself was cDNA or gDNA.

TCRdb's table, derived via immunoSEQ multiplex PCR, lists solely in-frame clones and lacks some. The sample consists of more than 100,000 clones, 71% of them appearing once. The CDR3 runs 15 residues. Germline CDR1 is MNHEY and CDR2 is SVGAGI. V was pared by 3 bases and J by 0 bases, with 1 base of the junction left unmatched. The sample taken for sequencing was peripheral blood. This receptor was identified in a human donor with acute or convalescent COVID-19. The donor label of this sample is uncertain. V is TRBV6-5 and J is TRBJ1-5, with 8 bases fitting TRBD1. CDR3 amino acids: CASSYGQGSNQPQHF. CDR3 DNA sequence: TGTGCCAGCAGTTATGGACAGGGTAGCAATCAGCCCCAGCATTTT.